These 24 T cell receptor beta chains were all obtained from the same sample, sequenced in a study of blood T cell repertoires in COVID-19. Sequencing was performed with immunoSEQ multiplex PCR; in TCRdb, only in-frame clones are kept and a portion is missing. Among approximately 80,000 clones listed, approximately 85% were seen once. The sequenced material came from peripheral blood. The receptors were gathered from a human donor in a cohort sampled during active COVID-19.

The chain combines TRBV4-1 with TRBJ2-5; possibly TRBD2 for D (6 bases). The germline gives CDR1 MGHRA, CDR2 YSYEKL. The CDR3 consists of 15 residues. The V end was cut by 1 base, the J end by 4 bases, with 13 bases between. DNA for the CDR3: TGCGCCAGCAGCCAAGTCTACCAGGAGGGAGAGACCCAGTACTTC. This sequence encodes CASSQVYQEGETQYF.

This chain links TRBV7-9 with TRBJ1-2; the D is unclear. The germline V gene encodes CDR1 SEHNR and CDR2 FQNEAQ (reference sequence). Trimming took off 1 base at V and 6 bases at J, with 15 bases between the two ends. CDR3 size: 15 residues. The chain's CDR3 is CASSLDGPAGDGYTF. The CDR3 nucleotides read TGTGCCAGCAGCTTAGATGGTCCCGCGGGAGATGGCTACACCTTC.

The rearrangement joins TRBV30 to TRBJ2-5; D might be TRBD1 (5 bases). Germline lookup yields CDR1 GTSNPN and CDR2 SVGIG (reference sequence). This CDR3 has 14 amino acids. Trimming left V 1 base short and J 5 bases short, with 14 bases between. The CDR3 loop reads CAWSDLPGMETQYF. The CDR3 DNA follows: TGTGCCTGGAGTGACCTCCCAGGGATGGAGACCCAGTACTTC.

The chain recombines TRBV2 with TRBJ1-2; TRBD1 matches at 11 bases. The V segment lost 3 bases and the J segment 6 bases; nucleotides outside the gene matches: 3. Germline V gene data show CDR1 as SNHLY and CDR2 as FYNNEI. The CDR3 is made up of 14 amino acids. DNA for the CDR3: TGTGCCAGCAGTGAGGTGGGACAGGGGGATGGCTACACCTTC. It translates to CASSEVGQGDGYTF.

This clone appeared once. CDR3 amino acids: CASSRQGTGELFF. The CDR3, as DNA: TGTGCCAGCAGCCGACAGGGTACCGGGGAGCTGTTTTTT. The chain has TRBV11-3 and TRBJ2-2; 7 positions match TRBD1. Losses at the gene ends were 5 bases for V and 5 bases for J; bases not matched to a gene: 2. Germline V gene data show CDR1 as SGHNT and CDR2 as YENEEA. The CDR3 covers 13 residues.

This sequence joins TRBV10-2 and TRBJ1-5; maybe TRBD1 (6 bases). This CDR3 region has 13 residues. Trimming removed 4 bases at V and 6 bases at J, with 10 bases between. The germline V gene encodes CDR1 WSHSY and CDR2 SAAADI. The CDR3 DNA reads TGCGCCAGCAGTGCAGGGGCCGGTCAGCCCCAGCATTTT. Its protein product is CASSAGAGQPQHF.

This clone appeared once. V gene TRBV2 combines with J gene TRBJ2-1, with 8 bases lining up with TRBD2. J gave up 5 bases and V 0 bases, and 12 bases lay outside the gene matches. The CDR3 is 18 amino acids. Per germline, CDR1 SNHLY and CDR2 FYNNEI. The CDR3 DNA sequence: TGTGCCAGCAGTGAAGCGCCTCTCCGGACTAGCCCTCACAATGAGCAGTTCTTC. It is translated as CASSEAPLRTSPHNEQFF.

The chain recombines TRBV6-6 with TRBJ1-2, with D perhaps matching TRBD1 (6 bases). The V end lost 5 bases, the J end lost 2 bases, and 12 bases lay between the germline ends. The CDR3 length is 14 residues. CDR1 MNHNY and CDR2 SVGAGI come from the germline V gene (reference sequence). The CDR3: CASSPDSRNYGYTF. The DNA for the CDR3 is TGTGCCAGCAGTCCGGACAGTAGGAACTATGGCTACACCTTC.

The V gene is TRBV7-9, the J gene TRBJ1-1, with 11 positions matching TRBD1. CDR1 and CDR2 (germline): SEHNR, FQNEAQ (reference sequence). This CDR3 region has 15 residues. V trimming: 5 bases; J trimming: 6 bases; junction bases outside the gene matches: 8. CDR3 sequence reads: CASSRTGGSAAEAFF. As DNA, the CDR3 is TGTGCCAGCAGCCGGACAGGGGGCTCCGCTGCTGAAGCTTTCTTT.

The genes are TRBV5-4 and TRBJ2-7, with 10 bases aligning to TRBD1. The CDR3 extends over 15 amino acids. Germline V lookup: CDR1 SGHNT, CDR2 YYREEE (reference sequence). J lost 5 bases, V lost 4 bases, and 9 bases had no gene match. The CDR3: CASSPPPGQGNEQYF. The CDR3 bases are TGTGCCAGCAGCCCACCTCCGGGACAGGGGAACGAGCAGTACTTC.

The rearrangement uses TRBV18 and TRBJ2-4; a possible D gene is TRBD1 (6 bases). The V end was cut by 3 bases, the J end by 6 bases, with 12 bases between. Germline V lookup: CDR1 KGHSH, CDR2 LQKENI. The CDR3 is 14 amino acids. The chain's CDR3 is CASSPGTPINIQYF. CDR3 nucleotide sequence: TGTGCCAGCTCACCCGGGACACCCATAAACATTCAGTACTTC.

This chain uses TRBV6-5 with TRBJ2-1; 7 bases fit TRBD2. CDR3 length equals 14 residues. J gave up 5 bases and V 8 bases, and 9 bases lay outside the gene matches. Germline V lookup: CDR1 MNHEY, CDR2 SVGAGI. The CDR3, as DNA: TGTGCCAGCTCGTGGCTAGCGGTAAACAATGAGCAGTTCTTC. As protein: CASSWLAVNNEQFF.

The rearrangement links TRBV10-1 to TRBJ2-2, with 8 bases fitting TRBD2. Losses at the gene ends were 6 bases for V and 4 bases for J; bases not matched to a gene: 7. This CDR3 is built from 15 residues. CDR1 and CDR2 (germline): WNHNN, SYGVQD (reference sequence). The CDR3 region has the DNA TGCGCCAGCAGCCCCGGGCTAGCGGGCACCGGGGAGCTGTTTTTT. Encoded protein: CASSPGLAGTGELFF.

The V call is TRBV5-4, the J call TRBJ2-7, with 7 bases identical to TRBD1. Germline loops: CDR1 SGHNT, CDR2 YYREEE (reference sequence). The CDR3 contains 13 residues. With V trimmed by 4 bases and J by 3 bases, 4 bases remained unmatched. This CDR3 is CASSPRDSYEQYF. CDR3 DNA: TGTGCCAGCAGCCCCCGGGACAGCTACGAGCAGTACTTC.

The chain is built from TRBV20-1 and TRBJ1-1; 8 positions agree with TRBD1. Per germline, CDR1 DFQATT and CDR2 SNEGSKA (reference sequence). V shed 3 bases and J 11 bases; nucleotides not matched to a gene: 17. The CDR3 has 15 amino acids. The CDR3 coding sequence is TGCAGTGCTAGTCGGGACGGACAGGGAGTGGAAGAGGCTTTCTTT. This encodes CSASRDGQGVEEAFF.

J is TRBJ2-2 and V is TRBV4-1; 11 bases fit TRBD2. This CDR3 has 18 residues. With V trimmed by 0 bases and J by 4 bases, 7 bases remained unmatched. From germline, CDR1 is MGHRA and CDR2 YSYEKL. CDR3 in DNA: TGCGCCAGCAGCCAAGATCAGTCACTAGCGGGGGTCACCGGGGAGCTGTTTTTT. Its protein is CASSQDQSLAGVTGELFF.

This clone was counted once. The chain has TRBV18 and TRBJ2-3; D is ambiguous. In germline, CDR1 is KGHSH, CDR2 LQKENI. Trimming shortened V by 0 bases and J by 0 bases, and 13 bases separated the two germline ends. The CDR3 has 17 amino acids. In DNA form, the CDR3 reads TGTGCCAGCTCACCACCGGTTGGGCAGAATAGCACAGATACGCAGTATTTT. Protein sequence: CASSPPVGQNSTDTQYF.

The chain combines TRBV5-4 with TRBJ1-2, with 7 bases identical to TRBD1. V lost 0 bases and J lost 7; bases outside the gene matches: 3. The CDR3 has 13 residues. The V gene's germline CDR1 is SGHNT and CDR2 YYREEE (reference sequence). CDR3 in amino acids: CASSLGTGRGYTF. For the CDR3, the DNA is TGTGCCAGCAGCTTGGGGACAGGTCGTGGCTACACCTTC.

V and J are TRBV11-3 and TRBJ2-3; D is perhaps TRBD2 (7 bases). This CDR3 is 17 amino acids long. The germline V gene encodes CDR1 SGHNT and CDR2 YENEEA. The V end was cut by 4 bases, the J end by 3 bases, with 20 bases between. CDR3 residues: CASSSNLGGGGTDTQYF. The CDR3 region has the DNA TGTGCCAGCAGCTCCAATCTAGGAGGGGGAGGGACAGATACGCAGTATTTT. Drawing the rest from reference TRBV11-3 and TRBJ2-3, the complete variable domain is EAGVVQSPRYKIIEKKQPVAFWCNPISGHNTLYWYLQNLGQGPELLIRYENEEAVDDSQLPKDRFSAERLKGVDSTLKIQPAELGDSAVYLCASSSNLGGGGTDTQYFGPGTRLTVL.

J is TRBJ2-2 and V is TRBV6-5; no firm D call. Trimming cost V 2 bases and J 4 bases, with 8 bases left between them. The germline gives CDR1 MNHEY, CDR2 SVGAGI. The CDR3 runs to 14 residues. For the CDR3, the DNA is TGTGCCAGCAGTTACCAGCGCGGCACCGGGGAGCTGTTTTTT. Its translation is CASSYQRGTGELFF.

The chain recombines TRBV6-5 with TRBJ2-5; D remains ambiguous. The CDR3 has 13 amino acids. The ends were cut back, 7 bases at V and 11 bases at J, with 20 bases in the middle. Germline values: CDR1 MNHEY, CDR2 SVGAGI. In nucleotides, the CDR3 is TGTGCCAGCACTTCCCAAATCGCCCGCCAGCAGTACTTC. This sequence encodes CASTSQIARQQYF.

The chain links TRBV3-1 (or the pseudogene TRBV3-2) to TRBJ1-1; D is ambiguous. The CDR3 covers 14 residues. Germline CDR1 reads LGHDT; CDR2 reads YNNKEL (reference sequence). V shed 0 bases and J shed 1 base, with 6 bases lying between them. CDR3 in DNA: TGTGCCAGCAGCCAAGACCTAGGGAACACTGAAGCTTTCTTT. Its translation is CASSQDLGNTEAFF.

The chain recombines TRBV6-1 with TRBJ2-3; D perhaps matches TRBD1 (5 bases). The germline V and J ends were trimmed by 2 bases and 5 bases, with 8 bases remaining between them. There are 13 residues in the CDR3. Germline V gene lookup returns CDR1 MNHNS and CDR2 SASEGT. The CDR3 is CASSETREDTQYF. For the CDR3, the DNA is TGTGCCAGCAGTGAAACCAGGGAAGATACGCAGTATTTT.

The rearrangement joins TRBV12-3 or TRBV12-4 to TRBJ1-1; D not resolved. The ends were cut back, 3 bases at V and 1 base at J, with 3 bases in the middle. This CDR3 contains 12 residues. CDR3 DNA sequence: TGTGCCAGCAGTTTGGCGAACACTGAAGCTTTCTTT. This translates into CASSLANTEAFF.